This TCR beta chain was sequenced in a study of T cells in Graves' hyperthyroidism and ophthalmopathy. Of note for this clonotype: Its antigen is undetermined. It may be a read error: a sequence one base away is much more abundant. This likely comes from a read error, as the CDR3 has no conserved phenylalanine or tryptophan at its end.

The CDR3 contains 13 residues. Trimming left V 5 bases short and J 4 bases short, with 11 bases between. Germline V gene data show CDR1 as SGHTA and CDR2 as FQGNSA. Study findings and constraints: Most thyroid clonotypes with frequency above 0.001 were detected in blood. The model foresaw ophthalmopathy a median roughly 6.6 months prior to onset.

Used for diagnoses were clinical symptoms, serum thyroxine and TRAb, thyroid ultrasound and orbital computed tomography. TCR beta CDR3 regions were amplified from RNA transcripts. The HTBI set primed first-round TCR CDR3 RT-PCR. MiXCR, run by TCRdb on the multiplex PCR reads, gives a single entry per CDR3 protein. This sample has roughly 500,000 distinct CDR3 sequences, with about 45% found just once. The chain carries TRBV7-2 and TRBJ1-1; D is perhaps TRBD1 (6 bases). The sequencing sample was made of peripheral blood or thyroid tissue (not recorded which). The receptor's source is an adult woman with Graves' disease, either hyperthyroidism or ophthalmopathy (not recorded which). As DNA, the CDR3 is TGTGCCAGCAGCGTACAGGGACTCACTGAAGCTTTCCTT. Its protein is CASSVQGLTEAFL.